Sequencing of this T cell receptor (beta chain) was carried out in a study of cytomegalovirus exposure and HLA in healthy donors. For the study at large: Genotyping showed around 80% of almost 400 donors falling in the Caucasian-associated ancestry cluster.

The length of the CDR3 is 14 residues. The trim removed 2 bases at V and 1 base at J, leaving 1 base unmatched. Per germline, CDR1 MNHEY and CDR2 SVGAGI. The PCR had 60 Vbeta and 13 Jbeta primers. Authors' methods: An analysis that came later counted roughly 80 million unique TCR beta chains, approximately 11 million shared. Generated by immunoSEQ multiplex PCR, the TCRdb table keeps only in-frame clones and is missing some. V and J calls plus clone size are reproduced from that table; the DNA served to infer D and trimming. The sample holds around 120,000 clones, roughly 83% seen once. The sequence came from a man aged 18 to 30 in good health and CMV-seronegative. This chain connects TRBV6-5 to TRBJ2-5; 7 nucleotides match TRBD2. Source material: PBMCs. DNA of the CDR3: TGTGCCAGCAGTTACGGGGGGGGCCAAGAGACCCAGTACTTC. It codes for CASSYGGGQETQYF.